This is a list of T cell receptor beta chains from one sample in a study of cytomegalovirus exposure and HLA in healthy donors. Measured with immunoSEQ multiplex PCR; TCRdb has only the in-frame clones, and not every one. The repertoire has under 200,000 clones, about 80% of them found once; the top ten carry 1%. The sequenced sample consisted of PBMCs. These receptors all stem from a woman aged 50 to 60 in good health and CMV-seropositive. Each CDR3 is given without its conserved first and last residue.

V gene	J gene	CDR3 length	CDR3 protein
TRBV2	TRBJ2-3	15	ASSEARGGLITDTQY
TRBV5-6	TRBJ2-3	13	ASSFRQGMTDTQY
TRBV7-9	TRBJ1-2	13	ASSPRQVSGYGYT
TRBV6-6	TRBJ2-1	10	ASSQRQGFQF
TRBV2	TRBJ1-3	13	ASSRDRGLSNTIY
TRBV5-1	TRBJ1-1	14	ASSPGQTSLNTEAF
TRBV5-6	TRBJ2-1	14	ASSLAGSGSYNEQF
TRBV28	TRBJ1-2	14	ASSQAPPGTGGGYT
TRBV9	TRBJ2-5	12	ASSVDRGQETQY
TRBV29-1	TRBJ2-5	9	SAHRAETQY
TRBV7-3	TRBJ1-6	11	ASSLSRDSPLH
TRBV7-2	TRBJ1-2	13	ASSLESRVGYGYT
TRBV9	TRBJ1-2	12	ASSAQRQGYGYT
TRBV5-4	TRBJ1-4	14	ASSSELGQGREKLF
TRBV7-3	TRBJ2-7	12	ASSRTGTSYEQY
TRBV25-1	TRBJ1-4	14	ASTHLTGTGSEKLF
TRBV27	TRBJ2-4	12	ASSPDRVRNIQY